The 9 T cell receptor beta chains reported below all come from one sample, sequenced in a study of blood T cell repertoires in COVID-19. The method was immunoSEQ multiplex PCR; TCRdb's version includes in-frame clones alone and lacks a portion of them. Among more than 300,000 clones listed, roughly 89% were seen once. The specimen sequenced was peripheral blood. The receptors were gathered from a woman in her twenties or thirties with COVID-19, enrolled during active disease.

The V gene is TRBV12-1, the J gene TRBJ1-4; the table's TRBD1 call for D was not verified on the DNA. TRBV12-1 is described as a pseudogene. This CDR3 comprises 15 residues. This CDR3 is CASSYRPATNEKLFF. The CDR3 region has the DNA TGTGCCAGCAGCTACAGACCCGCAACTAATGAAAAACTGTTTTTT.

The chain has TRBV7-9 and TRBJ2-1, with unresolved D. This CDR3 is 14 amino acids long. The germline V gene has CDR1 SEHNR and CDR2 FQNEAQ (reference sequence). The V end lost 0 bases, the J end lost 8 bases, and 11 bases lay between the germline ends. The CDR3 reads CASSLANGQDEQFF. The DNA for the CDR3 is TGTGCCAGCAGCTTAGCAAATGGCCAAGATGAGCAGTTCTTC.

The chain recombines TRBV7-9 with TRBJ2-2; D is perhaps TRBD2 (6 bases). The V and J ends lost 5 bases and 2 bases respectively, with 15 bases between them. CDR1 and CDR2 (germline): SEHNR, FQNEAQ (reference sequence). CDR3 size: 16 residues. The CDR3: CASSPRGLLNTGELFF. The CDR3, as DNA: TGTGCCAGCAGCCCGAGGGGACTCCTTAACACCGGGGAGCTGTTTTTT.

The rearrangement uses TRBV4-1 and TRBJ2-5, with a possible D match to TRBD2 (6 bases). V lost 1 base to trimming and J lost 5 bases, with 11 bases between them. Looked up from germline, CDR1 is MGHRA and CDR2 is YSYEKL. The CDR3 spans 14 residues. The CDR3 nucleotides read TGCGCCAGCAGCCAAGTTTGGAGCGGGGAGACCCAGTACTTC. Its protein is CASSQVWSGETQYF.

The V gene is TRBV19, the J gene TRBJ2-7; D is perhaps TRBD1 (7 bases). V was cut by 5 bases and J by 0 bases, with 11 bases left in between. Looked up from germline, CDR1 is LNHDA and CDR2 is SQIVND (reference sequence). The CDR3 is 14 amino acids. The chain's CDR3 is CASSSGDSSYEQYF. In DNA form, the CDR3 reads TGTGCCAGTAGTTCGGGGGACAGCTCCTACGAGCAGTACTTC.

J is TRBJ2-2 and V is TRBV4-2; 8 bases map to TRBD2. The CDR3 length is 19 residues. Trimming took 4 bases from V and 3 from J; bases not matched to a gene: 16. CDR1 is LGHNA, CDR2 YNFKEQ, per germline. The CDR3 protein is CASSPAEGGGLFDTGELFF. CDR3 nucleotide sequence: TGTGCCAGCAGCCCGGCAGAGGGCGGGGGGCTGTTCGACACCGGGGAGCTGTTTTTT.

V is TRBV5-6 and J is TRBJ2-7, with 7 bases that match TRBD1. The CDR3 contains 15 residues. Germline values: CDR1 SGHDT, CDR2 YYEEEE. Trimming cost V 4 bases and J 2 bases; bases outside gene matches: 9. This CDR3 is CASSGSGTVPYEQYV. CDR3 sequence (DNA): TGTGCCAGCAGCGGATCCGGGACAGTCCCCTACGAGCAGTACGTC.

V gene TRBV11-2 combines with J gene TRBJ2-7; a weak D match, TRBD2 (5 bases). V lost 2 bases and J 2 bases, leaving 25 bases between the germline ends. Germline values: CDR1 SGHAT, CDR2 FQNNGV. The CDR3 covers 19 residues. The CDR3 nucleotides are TGTGCCAGCAGCTTACTGCTTCGGTTAAGAGGGCGGACGCCCTACGAGCAGTACGTC. Encoded protein: CASSLLLRLRGRTPYEQYV.

CDR3 nucleotide sequence: TGTGCCAGCAGCCTCACCGGGACAGGGGCCTACAATGAGCAGTTCTTC. This codes for CASSLTGTGAYNEQFF. V is TRBV9 and J is TRBJ2-1; 10 bases are shared with TRBD1. The germline CDR1 and CDR2 sequences are SGDLS and YYNGEE. The CDR3 is 16 residues long. The junction had 6 bases not matched to a gene; V was cut back by 4 bases and J by 2 bases. Full variable domain (remainder filled in from reference TRBV9 and TRBJ2-1): DSGVTQTPKHLITATGQRVTLRCSPRSGDLSVYWYQQSLDQGLQFLIQYYNGEERAKGNILERFSAQQFPDLHSELNLSSLELGDSALYFCASSLTGTGAYNEQFFGPGTRLTVL.